One and the same sample provided the 30 T cell receptor beta chains below, sequenced in a study of blood T cell repertoires in COVID-19. Sequencing used immunoSEQ multiplex PCR; TCRdb keeps in-frame clones, though not all of them. The sample contains 100,000 to 150,000 clones, about four fifths of which appear only once. The source material was peripheral blood. The receptor source for this set is a man in his 60s with acute or convalescent COVID-19.

This sequence joins TRBV28 and TRBJ1-2; TRBD1 is a possible D gene (6 bases). Looked up from germline, CDR1 is MDHEN and CDR2 is SYDVKM. This CDR3 has 14 residues. The V end lost 2 bases, the J end lost 6 bases, and 13 bases lay between the germline ends. The DNA for the CDR3 is TGTGCCAGCAGTTTAATCGGCAGGGGCGATGGCTACACCTTC. Amino acid sequence: CASSLIGRGDGYTF.

The gene calls are TRBV9 and TRBJ1-6; 8 nucleotides match TRBD1. Trimming took 3 bases from V and 9 from J; bases not matched to a gene: 5. This CDR3 is built from 14 residues. CDR1 SGDLS and CDR2 YYNGEE come from the germline V gene. Here the CDR3 DNA reads TGTGCCAGCAGCGGGACAGGGAGAGTTTCACCCCTCCACTTT. Translated: CASSGTGRVSPLHF.

The chain is built from TRBV28 and TRBJ1-5, with 9 bases aligning to TRBD1. The CDR3 length is 15 residues. CDR1 MDHEN and CDR2 SYDVKM come from the germline V gene. V gave up 5 bases and J gave up 7 bases; unmatched junction bases: 9. CDR3 nucleotide sequence: TGTGCCAGCAGTCCTGGGACAGGGAAGGGGCAGCCCCAGCATTTT. It codes for CASSPGTGKGQPQHF.

In its sample, this clone was seen a few times. This rearrangement joins TRBV5-8 to TRBJ1-4; D might be TRBD1 (6 bases). Trimming removed 2 bases from V and 7 bases from J, with 15 bases in between. The CDR3 loop spans 15 amino acids. Per germline, CDR1 SGHTS and CDR2 YDEGEE. The CDR3 nucleotides read TGTGCCAGCAGCTTTTTGGGGACACTTCGTGAAAAACTGTTTTTT. Its translation: CASSFLGTLREKLFF.

This sequence joins TRBV6-5 and TRBJ2-1; D not resolved. V lost 4 bases and J 7 bases, leaving 20 bases between the germline ends. CDR3 length: 16 amino acids. CDR1 MNHEY and CDR2 SVGAGI come from the germline V gene. This CDR3 is CASSSPPDSTMNEQFF. For the CDR3, the DNA is TGTGCCAGCAGTTCCCCGCCAGACTCTACCATGAATGAGCAGTTCTTC.

The chain links TRBV18 to TRBJ1-5, with a tentative D call TRBD1 (5 bases). V was pared by 3 bases and J by 0 bases, with 9 bases between. CDR1 and CDR2 from the germline V gene are KGHSH and LQKENI. The length of the CDR3 is 15 residues. The CDR3 sequence is CASSPSRVSNQPQHF. CDR3 bases: TGTGCCAGCTCACCGTCCAGGGTTAGCAATCAGCCCCAGCATTTT.

The chain combines TRBV7-2 with TRBJ1-2; TRBD1 matches at 9 bases. The CDR3 is made up of 19 amino acids. The J segment lost 4 bases and the V segment lost 5 bases, leaving 20 bases of the junction unmatched. Germline values: CDR1 SGHTA, CDR2 FQGNSA. The CDR3 coding sequence is TGTGCCAGCAGCCGCCGCGCCGGGACAGGGATGGGTTCTGGCTATGGCTACACCTTC. Protein sequence: CASSRRAGTGMGSGYGYTF.

V gene TRBV3-1 (or the pseudogene TRBV3-2) combines with J gene TRBJ2-5; TRBD2 matches 10 bases. Looked up from germline, CDR1 is LGHDT and CDR2 is YNNKEL (reference sequence). The CDR3 contains 18 residues. The trim removed 4 bases at V and 5 bases at J, leaving 16 bases unmatched. As DNA, the CDR3 is TGTGCCAGCAGCCCACTAGCGGGACGAGGGGGTAATGGGGAGACCCAGTACTTC. It codes for CASSPLAGRGGNGETQYF.

The chain links TRBV5-1 to TRBJ2-7; D might be TRBD2 (5 bases). CDR3 length: 13 residues. Trimming shortened V by 0 bases and J by 7 bases, and 11 bases separated the two germline ends. In germline, CDR1 is SGHRS, CDR2 YFSETQ. CDR3 amino acids: CASSLGSGSEQYF. The CDR3, as DNA: TGCGCCAGCAGCTTGGGTTCGGGGAGTGAGCAGTACTTC.

The chain uses TRBV30 and TRBJ1-6, with TRBD1 matching over 7 bases. The CDR3 sequence is 12 residues long. V gave up 5 bases and J gave up 5 bases; unmatched junction bases: 0. Looked up from germline, CDR1 is GTSNPN and CDR2 is SVGIG (reference sequence). The DNA of the CDR3 is TGTGCCTGGGGACAGGATAATTCACCCCTCCACTTT. Residues: CAWGQDNSPLHF.

The chain links TRBV29-1 to TRBJ2-7; 9 bases are a match to TRBD2. Unmatched junction bases numbered 6, after V lost 7 bases and J lost 5 bases. The CDR3 runs to 12 residues. Germline CDR1 is SQVTM and CDR2 is ANQGSEA. The CDR3: CSGRTSADEQYF. CDR3 nucleotide sequence: TGCAGCGGTAGGACTAGCGCCGACGAGCAGTACTTC.

The chain recombines TRBV30 with TRBJ2-7; 8 positions match TRBD1. The CDR3 runs 19 residues. Germline V gene data show CDR1 as GTSNPN and CDR2 as SVGIG (reference sequence). With 1 base clipped from V and 4 bases from J, the junction kept 21 bases outside the gene matches. CDR3 region: CAWSAGTGPSTPQFYEQYF. Here the CDR3 DNA reads TGTGCCTGGAGTGCCGGGACAGGCCCCTCCACCCCCCAATTTTACGAGCAGTACTTC.

V is TRBV19 and J is TRBJ1-1, with 10 bases identical to TRBD1. CDR1 and CDR2 (germline): LNHDA, SQIVND (reference sequence). V lost 8 bases, J lost 1 base, and 22 bases stayed unmatched. This CDR3 is 20 amino acids long. The CDR3 nucleotides read TGTGCCAGTTCGTTCGGTGTTCGCGTACGGGACAGGGGCCGGAACACTGAAGCTTTCTTT. This codes for CASSFGVRVRDRGRNTEAFF.

This chain uses TRBV2 with TRBJ2-7, with a tentative D call TRBD2 (7 bases). CDR1 is SNHLY, CDR2 FYNNEI, per germline. The CDR3 extends over 15 amino acids. Between the trimmed V and J ends, which lost 7 bases and 1 base, there was a span of 17 bases. DNA for the CDR3: TGTGCCAGCAACCGGGAACAGGGAGGGTCCTACGAGCAGTACTTC. Translating gives CASNREQGGSYEQYF.

The chain couples TRBV29-1 to TRBJ2-3; D may be TRBD1 (7 bases). The CDR3 consists of 15 residues. The V gene's germline CDR1 is SQVTM and CDR2 ANQGSEA. Trimming stripped 8 bases from V and 4 bases from J, with 22 bases between. This chain's CDR3 is CSSGVRQGGPDTQYF. The CDR3 DNA is TGCAGCTCGGGGGTGAGACAGGGTGGCCCAGATACGCAGTATTTT.

The gene calls are TRBV12-3 or TRBV12-4 and TRBJ2-4; D not resolved. This CDR3 has 13 amino acids. V was pared by 6 bases and J by 0 bases, with 6 bases between. CDR3: CASRSRAKNIQYF. The CDR3 DNA follows: TGTGCCAGCAGGTCTAGAGCCAAAAACATTCAGTACTTC.

This clone showed up just a few times. J is TRBJ1-1 and V is TRBV19, with D maybe TRBD1 (5 bases). Looked up from germline, CDR1 is LNHDA and CDR2 is SQIVND (reference sequence). V was clipped by 7 bases and J by 2 bases, with 14 bases between them. CDR3 length: 14 amino acids. In DNA form, the CDR3 reads TGTGCCAGTACCGCGGGACGGAGAAACACTGAAGCTTTCTTT. The encoded protein is CASTAGRRNTEAFF.

The chain employs TRBV2 and TRBJ1-2, with 8 bases lining up with TRBD1. The CDR3 is made up of 13 amino acids. Losses at the gene ends were 3 bases for V and 6 bases for J; bases not matched to a gene: 3. The germline V gene has CDR1 SNHLY and CDR2 FYNNEI. In nucleotides, the CDR3 is TGTGCCAGCAGTGAGGACAGGGAAGATGGCTACACCTTC. Translating gives CASSEDREDGYTF. Supplemented by reference TRBV2 and TRBJ1-2, the full variable domain reads EPEVTQTPSHQVTQMGQEVILRCVPISNHLYFYWYRQILGQKVEFLVSFYNNEISEKSEIFDDQFSVERPDGSNFTLKIRSTKLEDSAMYFCASSEDREDGYTFGSGTRLTVV.

V and J are TRBV29-1 and TRBJ2-1; tentatively, D is TRBD1 (6 bases). CDR1 SQVTM and CDR2 ANQGSEA come from the germline V gene. The CDR3 has 14 amino acids. Between the trimmed V and J ends, which lost 6 bases and 0 bases, there was a span of 12 bases. The CDR3 sequence: CSVVDSDSYNEQFF. As DNA, the CDR3 is TGCAGCGTAGTGGACAGTGACTCCTACAATGAGCAGTTCTTC.

The genes are TRBV10-1 and TRBJ2-3; 7 bases map to TRBD1. J gave up 0 bases and V 10 bases, and 4 bases lay outside the gene matches. The CDR3 runs to 13 residues. Germline V lookup: CDR1 WNHNN, CDR2 SYGVQD (reference sequence). The CDR3 region has the DNA TGCGCCACCCAGGACAGGAGCACAGATACGCAGTATTTT. Its protein product is CATQDRSTDTQYF.

This chain uses TRBV7-2 with TRBJ1-1; D gene uncertain. Germline V gives CDR1 SGHTA, CDR2 FQGNSA. Between the trimmed V and J ends, which lost 1 base and 6 bases, there was a span of 9 bases. The CDR3 has 13 residues. DNA of the CDR3: TGTGCCAGCAGCTTAGAGCGGTCGGCTGAAGCTTTCTTT. As protein: CASSLERSAEAFF. Full variable domain (remainder filled in from reference TRBV7-2 and TRBJ1-1): GAGVSQSPSNKVTEKGKDVELRCDPISGHTALYWYRQSLGQGLEFLIYFQGNSAPDKSGLPSDRFSAERTGGSVSTLTIQRTQQEDSAVYLCASSLERSAEAFFGQGTRLTVV.

The gene calls are TRBV28 and TRBJ1-1, with D possibly TRBD1 on 5 matching bases. CDR3 length: 13 residues. V lost 7 bases, J lost 4 bases, and 13 bases lay in between. CDR1 MDHEN and CDR2 SYDVKM come from the germline V gene. For the CDR3, the DNA is TGTGCCAGCAAGGAGGGGACGGGCACTGAAGCTTTCTTT. It specifies CASKEGTGTEAFF.

The rearrangement uses TRBV23-1 and TRBJ2-5; weak D call: TRBD1 (6 bases). TRBV23-1 is sorted into the ORF group, with uncertain function. The CDR3 runs to 14 residues. Trimming removed 6 bases at V and 2 bases at J, with 13 bases between. DNA of the CDR3: TGCGCCAGCAGCTTACCGGGACATCAAGAGACCCAGTACTTC. It translates to CASSLPGHQETQYF.

This chain connects TRBV4-2 to TRBJ2-1, with TRBD2 matching 10 bases. The ends lost 4 bases at V and 2 bases at J; junction bases unmatched: 5. This CDR3 comprises 16 residues. CDR1 and CDR2 from the germline V gene are LGHNA and YNFKEQ. Written as DNA, the CDR3 is TGTGCCAGCAGCCGACGGACTAGCGGAACCTACAATGAGCAGTTCTTC. This encodes CASSRRTSGTYNEQFF.

The V call is TRBV28, the J call TRBJ2-5; TRBD2 agrees at 8 bases. This CDR3 is 15 amino acids long. Per germline, CDR1 MDHEN and CDR2 SYDVKM. Trimming at V came to 6 bases and at J to 2 bases, leaving 8 bases not matched to a gene. The CDR3 DNA reads as TGTGCCAGCAGGACGGGGGGGGTTCATCAAGAGACCCAGTACTTC. This encodes CASRTGGVHQETQYF.

This chain's CDR3 is CASRGASGAFF. For the CDR3, the DNA is TGTGCCAGCAGAGGGGCCTCGGGAGCTTTCTTT. The chain carries TRBV7-9 and TRBJ1-1; D is perhaps TRBD1 (5 bases). Germline values: CDR1 SEHNR, CDR2 FQNEAQ (reference sequence). V was shortened by 6 bases and J by 10 bases, with 12 bases between the two germline ends. The length of the CDR3 is 11 residues. Full variable domain (remainder filled in from reference TRBV7-9 and TRBJ1-1): DTGVSQNPRHKITKRGQNVTFRCDPISEHNRLYWYRQTLGQGPEFLTYFQNEAQLEKSRLLSDRFSAERPKGSFSTLEIQRTEQGDSAMYLCASRGASGAFFGQGTRLTVV.

This chain uses TRBV2 with TRBJ1-2, with D uncertain. CDR3 size: 12 residues. Trimming took 6 bases from V and 6 from J, leaving 11 bases between them. Germline V gene data show CDR1 as SNHLY and CDR2 as FYNNEI. CDR3 loop: CASSQTRHGYTF. The CDR3 DNA sequence: TGTGCCAGCAGCCAGACACGCCATGGCTACACCTTC. Using reference TRBV2 and TRBJ1-2 for the parts outside the CDR3, the full variable domain is EPEVTQTPSHQVTQMGQEVILRCVPISNHLYFYWYRQILGQKVEFLVSFYNNEISEKSEIFDDQFSVERPDGSNFTLKIRSTKLEDSAMYFCASSQTRHGYTFGSGTRLTVV.

This sequence joins TRBV28 and TRBJ2-7, with 11 nucleotides matching TRBD2. Losses at the gene ends were 6 bases for V and 6 bases for J; bases not matched to a gene: 10. The CDR3 loop spans 15 amino acids. Germline V gene sequence: CDR1 MDHEN, CDR2 SYDVKM. This CDR3 reads CASRVSGRGSVEQYF. The CDR3 nucleotides are TGTGCCAGCAGGGTTAGCGGGAGGGGGTCTGTCGAGCAGTACTTC.

V is TRBV5-4 and J is TRBJ1-6, with D possibly matching TRBD1 (5 bases). Germline-derived CDR1 and CDR2 are SGHNT and YYREEE (reference sequence). V was pared by 6 bases and J by 1 base, with 11 bases between. The CDR3 has 15 amino acids. In DNA form, the CDR3 reads TGTGCCAGCAAAAGGGGCGGTTCCTATAATTCACCCCTCCACTTT. Translated: CASKRGGSYNSPLHF. Together with reference TRBV5-4 and TRBJ1-6, the CDR3 gives the full variable domain: ETGVTQSPTHLIKTRGQQVTLRCSSQSGHNTVSWYQQALGQGPQFIFQYYREEENGRGNFPPRFSGLQFPNYSSELNVNALELDDSALYLCASKRGGSYNSPLHFGNGTRLTVT.

The CDR3 DNA sequence: TGTGCCAGCAGTCCTAGATTAGAGCAGTTCTTC. Residues: CASSPRLEQFF. J is TRBJ2-1 and V is TRBV28; D remains ambiguous. The CDR3 covers 11 residues. V lost 5 bases and J 10 bases, leaving 9 bases between the germline ends. Germline V gene lookup returns CDR1 MDHEN and CDR2 SYDVKM.